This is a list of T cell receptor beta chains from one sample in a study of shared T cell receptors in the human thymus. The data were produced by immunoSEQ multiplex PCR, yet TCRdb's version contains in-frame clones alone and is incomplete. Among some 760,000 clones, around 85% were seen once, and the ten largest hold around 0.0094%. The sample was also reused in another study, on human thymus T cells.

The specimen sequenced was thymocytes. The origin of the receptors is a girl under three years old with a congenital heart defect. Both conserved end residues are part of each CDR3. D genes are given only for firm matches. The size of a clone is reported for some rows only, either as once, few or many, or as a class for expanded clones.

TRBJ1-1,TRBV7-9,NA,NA,TGTGCCAGCAGCTTATCAGATCTCTTT,CASSLSDLF
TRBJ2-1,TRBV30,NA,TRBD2,TGTGCCTGGAGCCGGGAGGGTGAGCAGTTCTTC,CAWSREGEQFF
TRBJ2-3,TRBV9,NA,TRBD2,TGTGCCAGCAGCGAGGCCCCTGGGGGGGGGACAGATACGCAGTATTTT,CASSEAPGGGTDTQYF
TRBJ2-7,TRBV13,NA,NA,TGTGCCAGCAGCCTTCGCTCCTACGAGCAGTACTTC,CASSLRSYEQYF
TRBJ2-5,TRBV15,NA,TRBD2,TGTGCCACCAGCAGAGGGGCGGGGGGTGAAGAGACCCAGTACTTC,CATSRGAGGEETQYF
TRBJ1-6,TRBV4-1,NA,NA,TGCGCCAGCAGCCAGGTGAGGGGGACCTATAATTCACCCCTCCACTTT,CASSQVRGTYNSPLHF
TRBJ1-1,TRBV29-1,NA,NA,TGCAGCGTCCTTAAAGACAGCCAGAACACTGAAGCTTTCTTT,CSVLKDSQNTEAFF
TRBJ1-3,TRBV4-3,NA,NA,TGCGCCAGCAGCGCGGCTCAGGGAAGCTCTGGAAACACCATATATTTT,CASSAAQGSSGNTIYF
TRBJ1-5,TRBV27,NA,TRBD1,TGTGCCAGCAGTCTTGGACAGGATAGCAATCAGCCCCAGCATTTT,CASSLGQDSNQPQHF
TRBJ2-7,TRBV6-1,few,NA,TGTGCCAGCAGTGAACGTACAACAGTTTTCTACGAGCAGTACTTC,CASSERTTVFYEQYF
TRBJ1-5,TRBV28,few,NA,TGTGCCAGCAGTTTCGGGGTAAATCAGCCCCAGCATTTT,CASSFGVNQPQHF
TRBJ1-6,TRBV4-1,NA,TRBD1,TGCGCCAGCAGTTGTATACCGGGACAGGTGAATTCACCCCTCCACTTT,CASSCIPGQVNSPLHF
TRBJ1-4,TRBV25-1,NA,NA,TGTGCCAGCAGTGAATTCATGGGAGGGAATAATGAAAAACTGTTTTTT,CASSEFMGGNNEKLFF
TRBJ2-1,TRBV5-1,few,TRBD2,TGCGCCAGCAGCTTGGCCTGGGAGGGGGAGCAGTTCTTC,CASSLAWEGEQFF
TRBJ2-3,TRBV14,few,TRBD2,TGTGCCAGCAGCCAGGCGGGGGGACCAGAAGTCACAGATACGCAGTATTTT,CASSQAGGPEVTDTQYF
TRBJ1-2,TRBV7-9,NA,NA,TGTGCCAGCAGCAGCAATGGGGTCAGGCCCATATACCGAGGGTATGGCTACACCTTC,CASSSNGVRPIYRGYGYTF
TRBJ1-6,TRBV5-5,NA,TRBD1,TGTGCCAGCAGCTTTCCCGTACAGGGGAATTCACCCCTCCACTTT,CASSFPVQGNSPLHF
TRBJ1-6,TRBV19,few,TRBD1,TGTGCCAGTAGTGAAAGGACAGGGTGGAATTCACCCCTCCACTTT,CASSERTGWNSPLHF
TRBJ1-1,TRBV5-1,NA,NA,TGCGCCAGCAGCTTCGGGGAGTTGGACACTGAAGCTTTCTTT,CASSFGELDTEAFF
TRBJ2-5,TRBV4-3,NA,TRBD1,TGCGCCAGCAGCCAAAAAGTCAGGGGGCCTTCGTACCAAGAGACCCAGTACTTC,CASSQKVRGPSYQETQYF
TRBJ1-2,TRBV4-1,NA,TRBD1,TGCGCCAGCAGCCAGCACAGGGGAAACTATGGCTACACCTTC,CASSQHRGNYGYTF
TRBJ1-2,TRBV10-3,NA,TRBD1,TGTGCCATCAGTGAGGATGTAGGTGGGACAGACCCCTATGGCTACACCTTC,CAISEDVGGTDPYGYTF
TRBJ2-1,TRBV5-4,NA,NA,TGTGCCAGCAGCGGCGGAGGGAGCGAGCAGTTCTTC,CASSGGGSEQFF
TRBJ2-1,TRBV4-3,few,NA,TGCGCCAGCAGCCAAGATCAGCAGGGTGGATTAGACGACAATGAGCAGTTCTTC,CASSQDQQGGLDDNEQFF
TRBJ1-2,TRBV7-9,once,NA,TGTGCCAGCAGCTTATACTTGGGGGGGACGGCTAACTATGGCTACACCTTC,CASSLYLGGTANYGYTF
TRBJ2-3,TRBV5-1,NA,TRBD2,TGCGCCAGCAGCTTGGGCGCGCTAGCGGGGGGACACTCGCCTAGCACAGATACGCAGTATTTT,CASSLGALAGGHSPSTDTQYF
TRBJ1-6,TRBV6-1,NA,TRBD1,TGTGCCAGCAGTGAACAGGGGGACAGTGCGGCTCACTTT,CASSEQGDSAAHF
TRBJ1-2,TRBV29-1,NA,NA,TGCAGCGCCGTAGGTCTTGCGGGGGGAGCCTATGGCTACACCTTC,CSAVGLAGGAYGYTF
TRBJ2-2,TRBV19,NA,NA,TGTGCCAGTAGTATAGTTGGGGGGACGGCCCGTCACACCGGGGAGCTGTTTTTT,CASSIVGGTARHTGELFF
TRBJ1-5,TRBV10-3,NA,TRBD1,TGTGCCACCCCGACAGGGCTTCAGCCCCAGCATTTT,CATPTGLQPQHF
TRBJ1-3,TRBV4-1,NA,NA,TGCGCCAGCAGCCTAATTCTCCAGGGTTTGGGAAACACCATATATTTT,CASSLILQGLGNTIYF
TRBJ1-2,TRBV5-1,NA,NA,TGCGCCAGCAGCTTGGCCGGAGACAGTGGGTCCGCTAACTATGGCTACACCTTC,CASSLAGDSGSANYGYTF
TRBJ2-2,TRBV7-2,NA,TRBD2,TGTGCCAGCAGCTTAGGACCCCCCGGGACTAGGTTCACCGGGGAGCTGTTTTTT,CASSLGPPGTRFTGELFF
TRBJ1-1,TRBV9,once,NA,TGTGCCAGCAGCGTAGAGAAGGGAGGGACTGAAGCTTTCTTT,CASSVEKGGTEAFF
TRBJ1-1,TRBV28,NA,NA,TGTGCCAGCAGTTTATTAGGGAGGTCTTTAAACACTGAAGCTTTCTTT,CASSLLGRSLNTEAFF
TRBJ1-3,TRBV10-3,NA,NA,TGTGCCATCAGTGAGTCGACTCGGGTCGGAAACACCATATATTTT,CAISESTRVGNTIYF
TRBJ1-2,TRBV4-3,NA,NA,TGCGCCAGCAGCCAAGGACCGCCGGGGTATGGCTACACCTTC,CASSQGPPGYGYTF
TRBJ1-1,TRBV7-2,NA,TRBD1,TGTGCCAGCAGCCCAGAAACAGGGGTTATGGAGTGGAACACTGAAGCTTTCTTT,CASSPETGVMEWNTEAFF
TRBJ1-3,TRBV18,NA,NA,TGTGCCAGCTCTAGAGCCTCTGGAAACACCATATATTTT,CASSRASGNTIYF
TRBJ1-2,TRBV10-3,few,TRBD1,TGTGCCATCAGTGGGAATGGGACAGGGCCTCTGGACTATGGCTACACCTTC,CAISGNGTGPLDYGYTF
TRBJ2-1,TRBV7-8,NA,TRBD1,TGTGCCAGCAGCGCCCCCCGGGACAGGGGCTACAATGAGCAGTTCTTC,CASSAPRDRGYNEQFF
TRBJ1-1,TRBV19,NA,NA,TGTGCCAGTAGTATCCCCCGGGATTCTGAAGCTTTCTTT,CASSIPRDSEAFF
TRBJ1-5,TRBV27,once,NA,TGTGCCAGCAGTTTACTGTCCAGGGTTGGTCAGCCCCAGCATTTT,CASSLLSRVGQPQHF
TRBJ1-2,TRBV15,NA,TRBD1,TGTGCCACCAGCACGACAGGGGTCCAAGGCTACACCTTC,CATSTTGVQGYTF
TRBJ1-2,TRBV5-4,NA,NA,TGTGCCAGCAGCCCTAATACAAACACAGGGCTCGGCTACACCTTC,CASSPNTNTGLGYTF
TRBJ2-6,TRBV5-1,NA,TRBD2,TGCGCCAGCAGCCCGGGAGGCAGGGTGAAAGGGGCCAACGTCCTGACTTTC,CASSPGGRVKGANVLTF
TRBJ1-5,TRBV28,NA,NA,TGTGCCAGCAGTTACTTTCCCCCGGACCCCGGGGGTATCCTCATCAATCAGCCCCAGCATTTT,CASSYFPPDPGGILINQPQHF
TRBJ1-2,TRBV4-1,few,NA,TGCGCCAGCAGCCAAGAAGGCCCGAACAGGGATTATGGCTACACCTTC,CASSQEGPNRDYGYTF
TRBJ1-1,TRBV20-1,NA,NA,TGCAGTGCTAGACGCACTGAAGCTTTCTTT,CSARRTEAFF
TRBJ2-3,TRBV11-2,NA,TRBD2,TGTGCCAGCAGCGGGACTAGCGGGGGGGCCGAGGCCACAGATACGCAGTATTTT,CASSGTSGGAEATDTQYF
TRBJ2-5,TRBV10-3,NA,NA,TGTGCCATCAGTGAGGGCCCACCGGGGGAGACCCAGTACTTC,CAISEGPPGETQYF
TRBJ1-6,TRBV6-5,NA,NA,TGTGCCAGCCAAATCAGGGTAAATTCACCCCTCCACTTT,CASQIRVNSPLHF
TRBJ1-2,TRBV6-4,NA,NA,TGTGCCAGCAGCGCCTACCCGTTGACCTCGAGACTCGGAGATGGCTACACCTTC,CASSAYPLTSRLGDGYTF
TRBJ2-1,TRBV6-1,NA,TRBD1,TGTGCCACCGGGACAGGTGGTTTTCATGAGCAGTTCTTC,CATGTGGFHEQFF